The rows below give T cell receptor beta chains drawn from one sample of a study of blood T cell repertoires in COVID-19. Profiled with immunoSEQ multiplex PCR; TCRdb holds only in-frame clones, not every one. The sample carries under 350,000 clones, 70% to 90% recorded once. What was sequenced was peripheral blood. The receptors stem from a man aged 70-80 years with acute or convalescent COVID-19. CDR3s include the opening cysteine and the closing phenylalanine or tryptophan. The order of the fields is J gene, D gene, clone size, V gene, CDR3 DNA, CDR3 protein. A D gene is named only where the DNA matches it firmly. The size entry is marked missing in some rows and otherwise reads once, few, many or a size class.

TRBJ1-2	-	-	TRBV5-1	TGCGCCAGCAGCCCTCAGGGGTCTGGCTACACCTTC	CASSPQGSGYTF
TRBJ1-6	TRBD1	-	TRBV14	TGTGCCAGCAGCCACGGACAGGGGGTTTTTTCACCCCTCCACTTT	CASSHGQGVFSPLHF
TRBJ1-1	TRBD1	-	TRBV5-4	TGTGCCAGCAGCTTATTACAGGGGGCGCGTGCGGAAGCTTTCTTT	CASSLLQGARAEAFF
TRBJ1-1	-	-	TRBV5-4	TGTGCCAGCACCCTACAGCGGGGACCGAACACTGAAGCTTTCTTT	CASTLQRGPNTEAFF
TRBJ2-3	TRBD2	-	TRBV6-6	TGTGCCAGCAGCGCGTCTAGCGGGAGGGTAGATACGCAGTATTTT	CASSASSGRVDTQYF
TRBJ2-1	-	-	TRBV19	TGTGCCAGTAGTGCCCAAGGGGGCAATGAGCAGTTCTTC	CASSAQGGNEQFF
TRBJ2-7	-	-	TRBV6-5	TGTGCCAGCAGACCGACGGGAGAGCCCTACGAGCAGTACTTC	CASRPTGEPYEQYF
TRBJ1-2	-	-	TRBV9	TGTGCCAGCAGCAATAACCGACCGGAGTACCTGTCGAGGGAGATTATTCCGGGCTATGGCTACACCTTC	CASSNNRPEYLSREIIPGYGYTF
TRBJ2-3	-	-	TRBV5-5	TGTGCCAGCAGCTCCGGGACTAGCACAGATACGCAGTATTTT	CASSSGTSTDTQYF
TRBJ1-2	TRBD1	-	TRBV6-5	TGTGCCAGCAGTTCGACGGTTACAGGGGCGGCAGGCTACACCTTC	CASSSTVTGAAGYTF
TRBJ1-5	-	-	TRBV19	TGTGCCAGTAGTATGGCCAGGGCGAATCAGCCCCAGCATTTT	CASSMARANQPQHF
TRBJ2-2	TRBD2	-	TRBV9	TGTGCCAGCAGCCTAGTCCTAGCGGGGGGTACCGGGGAGCTGTTTTTT	CASSLVLAGGTGELFF
TRBJ2-1	-	-	TRBV14	TGTGCCAGCAGCCAAGACCACTACAATGAGCAGTTCTTC	CASSQDHYNEQFF
TRBJ1-6	-	-	TRBV4-3	TGCGCCAGCAGCCAAGGAAGGGGAGGCAATTCACCCCTCCACTTT	CASSQGRGGNSPLHF
TRBJ2-7	-	-	TRBV5-1	TGCGCCAGCAGCTTCCGTTCCGGGGTTAGCTCCTACGAGCAGTACTTC	CASSFRSGVSSYEQYF
TRBJ2-2	TRBD1	-	TRBV5-1	TGCGCCAGCGGAACAGGGGGTACCGGGGAGCTGTTTTTT	CASGTGGTGELFF
TRBJ2-1	-	few	TRBV7-2	TGTGCCAGCAGCCAAGGGACTCCCCCCAATGAGCAGTTCTTC	CASSQGTPPNEQFF
TRBJ1-4	TRBD1	once	TRBV28	TGTGCCAGCAGTGAGACAGGGGCAACTAATGAAAAACTGTTTTTT	CASSETGATNEKLFF
TRBJ1-4	-	-	TRBV27	TGTGCCAGCAGTCGCCTGGAGGCAGATGAAAAACTGTTTTTT	CASSRLEADEKLFF
TRBJ1-1	-	-	TRBV3-1/TRBV3-2	TGTGCCAGCAGCCAGGGACCGAGCACAGGGAAGAGGAACACTGAAGCTTTCTTT	CASSQGPSTGKRNTEAFF
TRBJ2-3	-	-	TRBV4-2	TGTGCCAGCAGCCAAACAGCAGGGGCCCGTGGCACAGATACGCAGTATTTT	CASSQTAGARGTDTQYF
TRBJ1-4	-	once	TRBV15	TGTGCCACCAGCAGTGAGGGGAGGGGAGAAAAACTGTTTTTT	CATSSEGRGEKLFF
TRBJ2-3	TRBD2	-	TRBV5-1	TGCGCCAGCAGCCCGGTAGGGGAGGGCGCAGATACGCAGTATTTT	CASSPVGEGADTQYF
TRBJ2-5	TRBD2	-	TRBV27	TGTGCCAGCAGTTCAGAACTAGCGGAACAAGAGACCCAGTACTTC	CASSSELAEQETQYF
TRBJ2-7	TRBD2	-	TRBV9	TGTGCCAGCAGCGTAGGGGTAGCGGGGGCCTACGAGCAGTACTTC	CASSVGVAGAYEQYF
TRBJ2-5	-	-	TRBV11-1	TGTGCCAGCAGCTTAGAAGTTAGTATGGAGACCCAGTACTTC	CASSLEVSMETQYF
TRBJ1-5	TRBD1	-	TRBV24-1	TGTGCCACCACAGGACAGGGGAGGAGGAACAATCAGCCCCAGCATTTT	CATTGQGRRNNQPQHF
TRBJ1-1	-	-	TRBV19	TGTGCCACCCCAGGACTGCCGAACACTGAAGCTTTCTTT	CATPGLPNTEAFF
TRBJ2-6	-	-	TRBV4-3	TGCGCCAGCAGCCAGGGGACAACCCTCTCTGGGGCCAACGTCCTGACTTTC	CASSQGTTLSGANVLTF
TRBJ1-1	TRBD1	-	TRBV7-9	TGTGCCAGCAGCGCCGGACAGGGGAGTGAGCGGGCTTTCTTT	CASSAGQGSERAFF
TRBJ2-6	TRBD2	-	TRBV28	TGTGCCAGCAGTTTCTTCCTAGCGGGGAACTCTGGGGCCAACGTCCTGACTTTC	CASSFFLAGNSGANVLTF
TRBJ2-7	TRBD1	once	TRBV10-1	TGCGCCAGCAGTGAAGCGGGACAGGGGTTCTACGAGCAGTACTTC	CASSEAGQGFYEQYF
TRBJ2-7	TRBD1	once	TRBV5-6	TGTGCCAGCAGCCTCGGACAGGGTAGTGGGTACGAGCAGTACTTC	CASSLGQGSGYEQYF